The 10 T cell receptor beta chains reported below all come from one sample, sequenced in a study of T cell responses to AZD1222 COVID-19 vaccine. Sequenced by immunoSEQ multiplex PCR; TCRdb stores in-frame clones only, minus some. The repertoire holds about 83,000 clones, with more than 75% as singletons. The sample was peripheral blood, taken on day 0 of AZD1222 vaccination. These receptors were taken from an adult in good health.

This clone showed up just a few times. CDR3 nucleotides: TGTGCCAGCACCACGCCGCGGACTAGCGGGAGAGATACGCAGTATTTT. It is translated as CASTTPRTSGRDTQYF. The rearrangement uses TRBV11-2 and TRBJ2-3; TRBD2 matches at 13 bases. Germline V gene lookup returns CDR1 SGHAT and CDR2 FQNNGV. V trimming: 7 bases; J trimming: 5 bases; junction bases outside the gene matches: 9. The CDR3 runs 16 residues.

This clone showed up just a few times. The chain couples TRBV4-1 to TRBJ2-1; D is ambiguous. Germline values: CDR1 MGHRA, CDR2 YSYEKL. The CDR3 loop spans 13 amino acids. Trimming pared 2 bases from V and 7 bases from J, leaving 9 bases between. The CDR3 loop reads CASSQKTKNEQFF. The CDR3 DNA is TGCGCCAGCAGCCAAAAGACCAAGAATGAGCAGTTCTTC.

The rearrangement uses TRBV7-8 and TRBJ2-3; TRBD2 aligns across 8 bases. The CDR3 runs 17 residues. Germline CDR1 is SGHVS and CDR2 is FQNEAQ. V lost 3 bases and J lost 4; bases outside the gene matches: 12. CDR3 amino acids: CASSLFQRESGADTQYF. In DNA, the CDR3 is TGTGCCAGCAGCTTGTTTCAGCGGGAGTCAGGGGCAGATACGCAGTATTTT. Variable domain in full (rest from reference TRBV7-8 and TRBJ2-3): GAGVSQSPRYKVAKRGQDVALRCDPISGHVSLFWYQQALGQGPEFLTYFQNEAQLDKSGLPSDRFFAERPEGSVSTLKIQRTQQEDSAVYLCASSLFQRESGADTQYFGPGTRLTVL.

The chain couples TRBV19 to TRBJ2-7; D is unclear. The CDR3 totals 12 residues. In germline, CDR1 is LNHDA, CDR2 SQIVND (reference sequence). Trimming removed 6 bases at V and 0 bases at J, with 6 bases between. The CDR3 loop reads CASSAYSYEQYF. In DNA, the CDR3 is TGTGCCAGTAGCGCCTACTCCTACGAGCAGTACTTC.

The genes are TRBV28 and TRBJ1-5; a possible D gene is TRBD1 (6 bases). Between the trimmed V and J ends, which lost 8 bases and 4 bases, there was a span of 12 bases. There are 13 residues in the CDR3. The germline gives CDR1 MDHEN, CDR2 SYDVKM. The CDR3 loop reads CASDDRRNQPQHF. In DNA form, the CDR3 reads TGTGCCAGCGACGACAGGCGGAATCAGCCCCAGCATTTT.

The chain employs TRBV28 and TRBJ1-5, with 10 bases lining up with TRBD1. This CDR3 is 17 amino acids long. Germline loops: CDR1 MDHEN, CDR2 SYDVKM. Losses at the gene ends were 6 bases for V and 3 bases for J; bases not matched to a gene: 11. The chain's CDR3 is CASRGGTGVLYNQPQHF. The CDR3 DNA sequence: TGTGCCAGCAGGGGGGGGACAGGGGTCCTCTACAATCAGCCCCAGCATTTT.

This clone was observed once. The chain recombines TRBV28 with TRBJ2-7; TRBD2 agrees at 12 bases. Losses at the gene ends were 1 base for V and 1 base for J; bases not matched to a gene: 8. Germline V lookup: CDR1 MDHEN, CDR2 SYDVKM. The CDR3 has 18 residues. The CDR3 reads CASSLFLGTSGLSYEQYF. In nucleotides, the CDR3 is TGTGCCAGCAGTTTATTCCTAGGGACTAGCGGGCTTTCCTACGAGCAGTACTTC.

This chain joins TRBV16 and TRBJ1-3; no clear D gene. Germline values: CDR1 KGHSY, CDR2 FQNENV. The CDR3 runs to 15 residues. Trimming removed 2 bases from V and 2 bases from J, with 10 bases in between. CDR3 DNA: TGTGCCAGCAGCCAAAAGGCCGGGACTGGAAACACCATATATTTT. Residues: CASSQKAGTGNTIYF. The whole variable domain, remainder taken from reference TRBV16 and TRBJ1-3, is GEEVAQTPKHLVRGEGQKAKLYCAPIKGHSYVFWYQQVLKNEFKFLISFQNENVFDETGMPKERFSAKCLPNSPCSLEIQATKLEDSAVYFCASSQKAGTGNTIYFGEGSWLTVV.

DNA of the CDR3: TGTGCCAGCAGCTTAACGGGAGGCTCTGGGGAAAAACTGTTTTTT. Protein product: CASSLTGGSGEKLFF. The chain uses TRBV7-3 and TRBJ1-4; D gene uncertain. The CDR3 sequence is 15 residues long. V dropped 0 bases and J dropped 8 bases, with 13 bases sitting between them. CDR1 SGHTA and CDR2 FQGTGA come from the germline V gene.

For this clone: The identical CDR3 is also encoded by other nucleotide sequences in the sample. This chain links TRBV18 with TRBJ1-1, with D unclear. The V and J ends lost 5 bases and 1 base respectively, with 8 bases between them. Germline V CDR1 and CDR2: KGHSH, LQKENI. The length of the CDR3 is 13 residues. The CDR3: CASSRDTNTEAFF. The CDR3 DNA is TGTGCCAGCTCAAGAGACACGAACACTGAAGCTTTCTTT.